This TCR beta chain was sequenced in a study of cytomegalovirus exposure and HLA in healthy donors. The CDR3 loop spans 14 amino acids. Germline assignment: CDR1 GTSNPN and CDR2 SVGIG (reference sequence). Germline trimming cut 0 bases from V and 6 bases from J; bases unmatched to any gene: 8. PCR involved 60 Vbeta and 13 Jbeta primers. Profiled with immunoSEQ multiplex PCR; TCRdb holds only in-frame clones, not every one. The sample records about 110,000 clones, around 80% being singletons. Sequenced input: PBMCs. The chain recombines TRBV30 with TRBJ2-7; 7 bases match TRBD1. The sequence was collected from a man aged 40-49 years in good health and CMV-seropositive. CDR3 region: CAWSVTGSVGEQYF. The CDR3 nucleotides read TGTGCCTGGAGTGTGACAGGGTCGGTTGGCGAGCAGTACTTC.